The entry below describes one T cell receptor (beta chain). Germline CDR1 and CDR2: LGHNT and FRNRAP. The CDR3 totals 11 residues. V trimming: 9 bases; J trimming: 5 bases; junction bases outside the gene matches: 2. The repertoire was sequenced with immunoSEQ multiplex PCR; TCRdb's copy has only in-frame clones and lacks some. The repertoire holds 78,000 or so clones, 75% to 95% seen once, with about 0.45% in the top ten. This entry comes from a study of T cell changes during pregnancy in multiple sclerosis. The chain recombines TRBV12-5 with TRBJ2-7; TRBD2 aligns across 9 bases. Sequences were derived from CD4+ T cells from peripheral blood mononuclear cells, sampled before pregnancy. The sequence came from a female donor with multiple sclerosis, enrolled in a pregnancy study. The CDR3 DNA is TGTGCTAGCGGGACTAGCAACGAGCAGTACTTC. Translated: CASGTSNEQYF.